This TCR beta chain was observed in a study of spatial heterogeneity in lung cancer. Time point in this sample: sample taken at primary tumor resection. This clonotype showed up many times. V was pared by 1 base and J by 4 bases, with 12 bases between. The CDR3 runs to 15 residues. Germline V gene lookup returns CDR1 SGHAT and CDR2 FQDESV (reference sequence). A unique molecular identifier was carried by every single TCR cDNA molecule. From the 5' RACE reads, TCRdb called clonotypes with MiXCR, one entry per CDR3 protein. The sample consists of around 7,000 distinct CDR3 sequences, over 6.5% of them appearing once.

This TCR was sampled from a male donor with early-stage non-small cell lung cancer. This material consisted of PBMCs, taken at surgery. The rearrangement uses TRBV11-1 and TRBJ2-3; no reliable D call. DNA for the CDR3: TGTGCCAGCAGCTTAGGGGTATCGGTGGCAGATACGCAGTATTTT. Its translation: CASSLGVSVADTQYF.